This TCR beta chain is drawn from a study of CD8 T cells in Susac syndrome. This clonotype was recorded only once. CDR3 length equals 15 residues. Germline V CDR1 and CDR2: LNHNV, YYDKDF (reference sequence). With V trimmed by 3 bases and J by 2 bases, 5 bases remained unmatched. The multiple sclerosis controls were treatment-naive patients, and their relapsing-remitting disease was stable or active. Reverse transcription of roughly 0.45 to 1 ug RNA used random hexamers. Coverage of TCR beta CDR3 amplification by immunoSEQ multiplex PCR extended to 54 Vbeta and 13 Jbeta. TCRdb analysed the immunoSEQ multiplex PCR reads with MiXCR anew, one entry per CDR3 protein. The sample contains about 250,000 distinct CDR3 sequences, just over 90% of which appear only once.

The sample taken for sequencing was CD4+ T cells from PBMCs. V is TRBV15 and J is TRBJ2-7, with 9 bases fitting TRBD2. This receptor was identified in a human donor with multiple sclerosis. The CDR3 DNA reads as TGTGCCACCAGCAGCGAGCGGGGGGCTACCTACGAGCAGTACTTC. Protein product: CATSSERGATYEQYF.